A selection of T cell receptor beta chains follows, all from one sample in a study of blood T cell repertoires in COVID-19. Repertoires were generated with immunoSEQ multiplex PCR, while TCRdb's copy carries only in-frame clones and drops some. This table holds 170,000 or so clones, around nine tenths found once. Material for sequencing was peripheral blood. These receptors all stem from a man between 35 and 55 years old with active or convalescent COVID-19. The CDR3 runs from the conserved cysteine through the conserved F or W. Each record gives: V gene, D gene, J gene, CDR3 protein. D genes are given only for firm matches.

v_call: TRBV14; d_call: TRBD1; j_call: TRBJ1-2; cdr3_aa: CASSPGRNRGDYGYTF
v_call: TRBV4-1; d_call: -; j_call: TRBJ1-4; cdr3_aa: CASSQGRSVSGNEKLFF
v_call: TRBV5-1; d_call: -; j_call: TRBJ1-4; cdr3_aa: CASTTGLYNEKLFF
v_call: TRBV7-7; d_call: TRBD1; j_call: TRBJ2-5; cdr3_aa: CASGPGQGAQETQYF
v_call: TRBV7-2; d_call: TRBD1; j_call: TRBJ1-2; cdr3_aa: CASSYGTGGASIYGYTF
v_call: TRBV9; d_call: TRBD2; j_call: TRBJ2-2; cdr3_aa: CASSVSGGTGELFF
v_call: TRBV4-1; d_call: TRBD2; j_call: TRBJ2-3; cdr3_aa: CASSQDPSGYTDTQYF
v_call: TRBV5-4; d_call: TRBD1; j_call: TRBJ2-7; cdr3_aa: CASMMGTADYEQYF
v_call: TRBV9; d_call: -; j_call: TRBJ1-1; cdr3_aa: CASSGVQGNTEAFF
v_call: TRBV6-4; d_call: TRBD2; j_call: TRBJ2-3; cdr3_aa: CASSEAGGGTDTQYF
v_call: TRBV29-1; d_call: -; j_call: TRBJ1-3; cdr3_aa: CSVEDRVRGNTIYF
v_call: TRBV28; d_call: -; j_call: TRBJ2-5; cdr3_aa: CASTENGQQETQYF
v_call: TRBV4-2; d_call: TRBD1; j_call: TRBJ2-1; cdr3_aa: CASSQTGTGDNEQFF
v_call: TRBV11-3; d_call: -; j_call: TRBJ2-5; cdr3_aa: CASSSPWDNQETQYF
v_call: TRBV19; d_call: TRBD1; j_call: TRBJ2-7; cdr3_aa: CASSRGQGYEQYF
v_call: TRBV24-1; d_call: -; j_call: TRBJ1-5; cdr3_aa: CATSGAGPHQPQHF
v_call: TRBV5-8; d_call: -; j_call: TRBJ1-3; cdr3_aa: CASSLAGGSAGNTIYF
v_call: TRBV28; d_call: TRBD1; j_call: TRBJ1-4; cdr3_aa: CASRTGGSVEKLFF
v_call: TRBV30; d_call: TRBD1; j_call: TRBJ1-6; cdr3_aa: CAWRGRGGNPPLHF
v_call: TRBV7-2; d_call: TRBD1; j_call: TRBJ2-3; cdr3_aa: CASKTGSSTDTQYF
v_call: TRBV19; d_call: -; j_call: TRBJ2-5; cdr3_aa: CASTPGWGGQETQYF
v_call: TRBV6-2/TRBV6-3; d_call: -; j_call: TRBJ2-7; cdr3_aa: CASSYRDYEQYF
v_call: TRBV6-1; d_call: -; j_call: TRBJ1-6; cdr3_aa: CASSEESDSPLHF
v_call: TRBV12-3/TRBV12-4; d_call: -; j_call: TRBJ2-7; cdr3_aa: CASSFSRLYEQYF
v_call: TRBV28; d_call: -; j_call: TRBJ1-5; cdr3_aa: CASKRVGAVNQPQHF
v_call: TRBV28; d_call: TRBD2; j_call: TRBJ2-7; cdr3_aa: CASSWTSASYEQYF
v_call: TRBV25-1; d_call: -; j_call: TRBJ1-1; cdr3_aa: CASSDAGGPNTEAFF
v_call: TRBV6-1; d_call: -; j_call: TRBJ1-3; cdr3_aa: CASSENIEVSGNTIYF
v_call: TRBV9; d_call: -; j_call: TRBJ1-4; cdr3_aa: CASSVEGVGYEKLFF
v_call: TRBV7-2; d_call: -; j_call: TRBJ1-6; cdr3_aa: CASSSTALGSPLHF
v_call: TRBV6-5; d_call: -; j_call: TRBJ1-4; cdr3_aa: CASPEGRDVCEKLFF
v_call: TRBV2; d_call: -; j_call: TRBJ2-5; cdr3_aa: CASSRSRGSQETQYF
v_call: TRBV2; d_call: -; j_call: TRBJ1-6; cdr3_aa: CATVPTLRVDNSPLHF
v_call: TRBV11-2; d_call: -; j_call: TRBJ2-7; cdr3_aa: CASSWATDAYEQYF
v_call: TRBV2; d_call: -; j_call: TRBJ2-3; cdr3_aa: CASSLPGTDTQYF
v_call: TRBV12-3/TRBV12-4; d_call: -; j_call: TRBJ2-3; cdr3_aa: CASSSRGDTQYF
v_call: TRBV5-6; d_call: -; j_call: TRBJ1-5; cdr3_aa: CASSLREEQPQHF
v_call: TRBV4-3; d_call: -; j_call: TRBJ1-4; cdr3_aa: CASSQDRGSNEKLFF